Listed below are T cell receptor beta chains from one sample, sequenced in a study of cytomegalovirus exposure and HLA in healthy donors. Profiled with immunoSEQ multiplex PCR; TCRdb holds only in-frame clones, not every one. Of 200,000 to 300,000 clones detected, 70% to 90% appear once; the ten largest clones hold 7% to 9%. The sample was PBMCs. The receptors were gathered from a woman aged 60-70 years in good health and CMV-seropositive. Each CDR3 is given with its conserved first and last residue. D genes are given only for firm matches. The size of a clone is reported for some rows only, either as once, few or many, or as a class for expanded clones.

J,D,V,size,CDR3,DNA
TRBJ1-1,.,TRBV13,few,CASQGMGTEAFF,TGTGCCAGCCAGGGGATGGGGACTGAAGCTTTCTTT
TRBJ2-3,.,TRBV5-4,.,CATTPDSSTDTQYF,TGTGCCACGACTCCGGACAGCAGCACAGATACGCAGTATTTT
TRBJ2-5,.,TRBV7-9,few,CASSLAGGGETQYF,TGTGCCAGCAGCTTAGCAGGGGGTGGGGAGACCCAGTACTTC
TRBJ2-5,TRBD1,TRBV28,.,CASSPSGQGQDQETQYF,TGTGCCAGCAGTCCCTCCGGACAGGGCCAAGATCAAGAGACCCAGTACTTC
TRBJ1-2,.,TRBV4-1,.,CASSQDRPRGNDGYTF,TGCGCCAGCAGCCAAGATAGACCCAGGGGTAATGATGGCTACACCTTC
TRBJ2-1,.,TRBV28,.,CASRGTSYNEQFF,TGTGCCAGCAGAGGGACATCCTACAATGAGCAGTTCTTC
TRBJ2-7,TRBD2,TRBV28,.,CASSLPGTSGSEQYF,TGTGCCAGCAGCCTCCCGGGGACTAGCGGGAGCGAGCAGTACTTC
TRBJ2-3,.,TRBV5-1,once,CASSFHRTDTQYF,TGCGCCAGCAGCTTCCACAGGACAGATACGCAGTATTTT
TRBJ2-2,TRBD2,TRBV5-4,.,CASSFGWTSGIDTGELFF,TGTGCCAGCAGCTTCGGTTGGACTAGCGGGATAGACACCGGGGAGCTGTTTTTT
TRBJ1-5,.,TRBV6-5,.,CASSSDSDQPQHF,TGTGCCAGCAGTTCCGACAGCGATCAGCCCCAGCATTTT
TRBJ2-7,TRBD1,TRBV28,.,CASSRRGQSLEQYF,TGTGCCAGCAGTCGACGGGGACAGTCTTTAGAGCAGTACTTC
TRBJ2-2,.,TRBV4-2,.,CASSQENYRFYTGELFF,TGTGCCAGCAGCCAAGAGAATTACAGGTTCTACACCGGGGAGCTGTTTTTT
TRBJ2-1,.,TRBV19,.,CASSPSYNEQFF,TGTGCCAGTAGTCCGTCCTACAATGAGCAGTTCTTC
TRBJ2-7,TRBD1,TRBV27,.,CASSRRQGVSYEQYF,TGTGCCAGCAGTCGGCGACAGGGAGTTTCCTACGAGCAGTACTTC
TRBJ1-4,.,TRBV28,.,CASSLSGKLFF,TGTGCCAGCAGTTTATCCGGGAAACTGTTTTTT
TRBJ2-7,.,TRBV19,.,CASSIEGPRQGNYEQYF,TGTGCCAGTTCTATCGAAGGCCCCCGGCAGGGTAACTACGAGCAGTACTTC
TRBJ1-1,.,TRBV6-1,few,CASSLGGREETEAFF,TGTGCCAGCAGCCTGGGAGGGAGGGAGGAGACTGAAGCTTTCTTT
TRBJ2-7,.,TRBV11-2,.,CASSLDAQGSYEQYF,TGTGCCAGCAGCTTAGATGCCCAGGGTTCCTACGAGCAGTACTTC
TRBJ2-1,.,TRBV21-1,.,CASSNVDRAGVNNEQFF,TGTGCCAGCAGCAATGTGGACAGGGCGGGAGTGAACAATGAGCAGTTCTTC
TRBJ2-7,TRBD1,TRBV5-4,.,CASSSGQGGYEQYF,TGTGCCAGCAGCTCCGGACAGGGGGGCTACGAGCAGTACTTC
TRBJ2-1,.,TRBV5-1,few,CASSLDSYSSSYNEQFF,TGCGCCAGCAGCTTGGACTCCTACTCAAGCTCCTACAATGAGCAGTTCTTC
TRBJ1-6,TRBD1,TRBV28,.,CASSLDRGKVLHF,TGTGCCAGCAGTTTGGACAGGGGAAAGGTCCTCCACTTT
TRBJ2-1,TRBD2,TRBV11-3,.,CASSLGGSGMLGEQFF,TGTGCCAGCAGCTTAGGGGGTAGCGGGATGCTGGGTGAGCAGTTCTTC
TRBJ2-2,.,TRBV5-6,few,CASSLTAGELFF,TGTGCCAGCAGCTTAACGGCCGGGGAGCTGTTTTTT
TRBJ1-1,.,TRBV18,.,CASSRDVGKSGREAFF,TGTGCCAGCTCACGAGACGTAGGAAAAAGCGGTCGTGAAGCTTTCTTT
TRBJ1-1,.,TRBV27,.,CASSLIGAEAFF,TGTGCCAGCAGTTTAATAGGAGCTGAAGCTTTCTTT
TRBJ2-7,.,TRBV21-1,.,CARTRLASGTSSYEQYF,TGTGCCCGAACGAGGTTGGCTAGCGGCACCTCCTCCTACGAGCAGTACTTC
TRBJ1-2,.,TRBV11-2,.,CASSQRGGYGYTF,TGTGCCAGCAGCCAAAGAGGTGGCTATGGCTACACCTTC
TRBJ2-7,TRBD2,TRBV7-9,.,CASSFSGRAYEQYF,TGTGCCAGCAGCTTCAGCGGGAGGGCCTACGAGCAATACTTC
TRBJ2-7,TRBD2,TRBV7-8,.,CASSSRSGRAREQYF,TGTGCCAGCAGCTCCCGGAGCGGGAGGGCGCGGGAGCAGTACTTC
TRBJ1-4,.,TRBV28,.,CASRGPNEKLFF,TGTGCCAGCAGGGGCCCCAATGAAAAACTGTTTTTT
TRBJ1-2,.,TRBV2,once,CASTRVNFNYGYTF,TGTGCCAGCACCCGGGTCAATTTTAACTATGGCTACACCTTC
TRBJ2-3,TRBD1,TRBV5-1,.,CASSISPGQGMADTQYF,TGCGCCAGCAGCATTTCTCCGGGACAGGGGATGGCAGATACGCAGTATTTT
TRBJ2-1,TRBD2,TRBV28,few,CASTLTRTSGRRGDNEQFF,TGTGCCAGCACCTTAACCCGAACTAGCGGGAGAAGGGGCGACAATGAGCAGTTCTTC
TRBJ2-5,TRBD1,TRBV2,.,CASRTTGGETQYF,TGTGCCAGCAGAACCACAGGGGGAGAAACCCAGTACTTC
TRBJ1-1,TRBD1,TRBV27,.,CASSFRDRMNTEAFF,TGTGCCAGCAGCTTCCGGGACAGGATGAACACTGAAGCTTTCTTT
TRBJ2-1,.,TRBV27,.,CASSLSSGPYNEQFF,TGTGCCAGCAGTTTATCCAGCGGGCCCTACAATGAGCAGTTCTTC
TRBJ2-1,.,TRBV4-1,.,CASSPGPGLSSYNEQFF,TGCGCCAGCAGCCCCGGCCCGGGGTTGAGCTCCTACAATGAGCAGTTCTTC
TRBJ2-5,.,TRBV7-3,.,CASSDSGETQYF,TGTGCCAGCAGCGACAGTGGGGAGACCCAGTACTTC
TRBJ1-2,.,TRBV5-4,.,CASSLPTDYGYTF,TGTGCCAGCAGCCTCCCGACAGACTATGGCTACACCTTC
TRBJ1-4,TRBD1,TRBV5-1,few,CASSLNTGGDEKLFF,TGCGCCAGCAGCCTGAATACAGGGGGCGATGAAAAACTGTTTTTT
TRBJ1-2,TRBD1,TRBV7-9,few,CASSQPVTGNYGYTF,TGTGCCAGCAGCCAACCTGTGACAGGGAACTATGGCTACACCTTC
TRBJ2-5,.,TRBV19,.,CASSFTRVQETQYF,TGTGCCAGTAGTTTTACTAGAGTCCAAGAGACCCAGTACTTC
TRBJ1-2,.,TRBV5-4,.,CASSLERGPARGYGYTF,TGTGCCAGCAGCTTAGAACGGGGTCCCGCCCGGGGCTATGGCTACACCTTC
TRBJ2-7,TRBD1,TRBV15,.,CATSNDRGSSEQYF,TGTGCCACCAGCAATGACAGGGGGTCGTCCGAGCAGTACTTC
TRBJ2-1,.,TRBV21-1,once,CASTPGYKDNEQFF,TGTGCCAGCACCCCGGGATACAAAGACAATGAGCAGTTCTTC
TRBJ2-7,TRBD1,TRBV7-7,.,CASSPGPGQGYEQYF,TGTGCTAGCAGCCCAGGGCCGGGACAGGGGTACGAGCAGTACTTC